This T cell receptor beta chain was documented in a study of shared clonotypes between healthy human individuals. Overall study: Ranging from 18 to 49 in age, donors were a couple of women and three men.

Naive CD8 isolation took CD45RO-negative cells positively selected for CCR7 and excluded terminally differentiated effector memory CD45RA+ cells. This CDR3 region has 14 residues. V lost 6 bases to trimming and J lost 4 bases, with 13 bases between them. Germline values: CDR1 LNHDA, CDR2 SQIVND (reference sequence). This table comes from immunoSEQ multiplex PCR, and its TCRdb copy is limited to in-frame clones, with some not included. The table records 550,000 to 750,000 clones, about 91% of them present only once. The source of this sequence is a man aged 25 to 40 in good health. The sample consisted of naive CD8+ T cells sorted from blood. J is TRBJ2-1 and V is TRBV19; D may match TRBD1 or TRBD2 (5 bases each). The CDR3 reads CASRGASRYNEQFF. CDR3 in DNA: TGTGCCAGTAGAGGGGCTAGCCGATACAATGAGCAGTTCTTC.